Presented here are 30 T cell receptor beta chains from one specimen sequenced in a study of OX40 agonist ivuxolimab in advanced cancers. TCRdb's copy holds only in-frame clones and misses some; the assay was immunoSEQ multiplex PCR. The repertoire has over 8,000 clones, roughly three fifths of them found once; the top ten carry 46%. The source material was CD4+ or CD8+ T cells sorted from blood, sampled in a trial of the OX40 agonist ivuxolimab. These receptors were obtained from an adult with an advanced solid tumor such as melanoma, head and neck, liver or kidney cancer.

The J gene is TRBJ2-5, the V gene TRBV5-6, with D possibly being TRBD1 (6 bases). The V and J ends lost 3 bases and 5 bases respectively, with 11 bases between them. The germline CDR1 and CDR2 sequences are SGHDT and YYEEEE. The CDR3 consists of 13 residues. The CDR3 region has the DNA TGTGCCAGCAGCTGGGAGAGGGGGGAGACCCAGTACTTC. Translating gives CASSWERGETQYF.

The table lists this clone with many counts. The J gene is TRBJ1-2, the V gene TRBV5-1; tentative D call: TRBD1 (5 bases). Trimming took off 9 bases at V and 4 bases at J, with 25 bases between the two ends. The CDR3 spans 16 residues. CDR1 SGHRS and CDR2 YFSETQ come from the germline V gene. The CDR3 region is CATRTGTEPIIYGYTF. The CDR3 DNA is TGCGCCACTAGGACCGGGACCGAACCCATCATCTATGGCTACACCTTC.

The rearrangement uses TRBV27 and TRBJ2-7; 8 nucleotides match TRBD2. This CDR3 spans 14 amino acids. CDR1 MNHEY and CDR2 SMNVEV come from the germline V gene (reference sequence). Losses at the gene ends were 2 bases for V and 3 bases for J; bases not matched to a gene: 3. As DNA, the CDR3 is TGTGCCAGCAGTTTACTAGCGGGTAGCTACGAGCAGTACTTC. Its translation: CASSLLAGSYEQYF.

The chain couples TRBV27 to TRBJ2-2; 8 bases match TRBD2. The CDR3 totals 15 residues. Trimming took 2 bases from V and 6 from J; bases not matched to a gene: 5. Germline CDR1 MNHEY, CDR2 SMNVEV (reference sequence). CDR3 DNA: TGTGCCAGCAGTTTAGCGGGAGGAGGTTCCGGGGAGCTGTTTTTT. The encoded protein is CASSLAGGGSGELFF.

The chain joins TRBV6-5 to TRBJ2-1, with 13 bases lining up with TRBD2. The CDR3 contains 14 residues. Per the germline V gene, CDR1 is MNHEY and CDR2 is SVGAGI. J lost 10 bases, V lost 4 bases, and 4 bases had no gene match. The CDR3 region has the DNA TGTGCCAGCAGTTGGACTAGCGGGGGAAAGGAGCAGTTCTTC. Protein sequence: CASSWTSGGKEQFF.

This clone was counted only a few times. The chain has TRBV7-9 and TRBJ2-7; D possibly corresponds to TRBD1 (5 bases). V lost 2 bases, J lost 4 bases, and 6 bases lay in between. Germline V gives CDR1 SEHNR, CDR2 FQNEAQ (reference sequence). The CDR3 loop spans 12 amino acids. The CDR3 spells CASSLPGYEQYF. DNA for the CDR3: TGTGCCAGCAGCTTACCAGGGTACGAGCAGTACTTC.

This chain connects TRBV19 to TRBJ2-1, with 7 bases fitting TRBD2. CDR3 size: 12 residues. The J segment lost 5 bases and the V segment lost 6 bases, leaving 1 base of the junction unmatched. Germline CDR1 LNHDA, CDR2 SQIVND (reference sequence). The CDR3 DNA is TGTGCCAGTAGGGGAGGGCACAATGAGCAGTTCTTC. Its protein is CASRGGHNEQFF.

This chain uses TRBV29-1 with TRBJ1-1, with 7 bases lining up with TRBD1. The V segment lost 4 bases and the J segment 4 bases; nucleotides outside the gene matches: 6. This CDR3 has 13 residues. Per germline, CDR1 SQVTM and CDR2 ANQGSEA. The chain's CDR3 is CSVAGGLVTEAFF. CDR3 sequence (DNA): TGCAGCGTTGCAGGGGGATTGGTCACTGAAGCTTTCTTT.

This clone was counted between two and nine times. The CDR3 nucleotides are TGTGCCAGCAGCCCTTCGGTATCTGGAAACACCATATATTTT. Its protein product is CASSPSVSGNTIYF. The chain uses TRBV13 and TRBJ1-3; no definite D call. CDR3 length: 14 residues. Trimming took 5 bases from V and 1 from J, leaving 9 bases between them. Per the germline V gene, CDR1 is PRHDT and CDR2 is FYEKMQ (reference sequence).

The chain has TRBV27 and TRBJ2-1; perhaps TRBD2 as D (6 bases). Germline V gene sequence: CDR1 MNHEY, CDR2 SMNVEV (reference sequence). The V end was cut by 0 bases, the J end by 12 bases, with 12 bases between. The CDR3 consists of 13 residues. The CDR3 here is CASSLSSAGGQFF. CDR3 sequence (DNA): TGTGCCAGCAGTTTATCCTCGGCCGGGGGGCAGTTCTTC.

There are many counts of this clone. The chain recombines TRBV4-1 with TRBJ1-5, with a weak D call TRBD1 (5 bases). The CDR3 contains 17 residues. The V gene lost 4 bases and the J gene lost 4 bases, with 20 bases spanning the gap. Germline V CDR1 and CDR2: MGHRA, YSYEKL. The CDR3 reads CASSLLPGTSGNQPQHF. In DNA form, the CDR3 reads TGCGCCAGCAGCCTGCTCCCAGGGACGAGTGGAAATCAGCCCCAGCATTTT.

The chain employs TRBV7-2 and TRBJ1-2; D might be TRBD1 (6 bases). Germline lookup yields CDR1 SGHTA and CDR2 FQGNSA. V gave up 5 bases and J gave up 13 bases, with 20 bases separating them. CDR3 length: 13 residues. CDR3 region: CASSLGGPELGTF. In nucleotides, the CDR3 is TGTGCCAGCAGCCTGGGGGGGCCGGAGCTGGGCACCTTC.

The V call is TRBV6-5, the J call TRBJ1-1; D gene uncertain. V was clipped by 4 bases and J by 1 base, with 10 bases between them. Looked up from germline, CDR1 is MNHEY and CDR2 is SVGAGI. The CDR3 has 14 residues. CDR3 bases: TGTGCCAGCAGTTTCTTAGGTCCGAACACTGAAGCTTTCTTT. It is translated as CASSFLGPNTEAFF.

This clone is termed medium-sized. Other DNA sequences within the sample encode an identical CDR3. The chain combines TRBV27 with TRBJ2-3; no definite D call. V was shortened by 2 bases and J by 6 bases, with 12 bases between the two germline ends. Looked up from germline, CDR1 is MNHEY and CDR2 is SMNVEV (reference sequence). The CDR3 runs to 14 residues. CDR3 residues: CASSLIKVGDTQYF. The CDR3 nucleotides read TGTGCCAGCAGTTTAATTAAGGTTGGGGATACGCAGTATTTT.

This clone has a handful of counts. The chain is built from TRBV11-1 and TRBJ1-5; TRBD1 aligns across 7 bases. The germline V gene encodes CDR1 SGHAT and CDR2 FQDESV (reference sequence). Losses at the gene ends were 4 bases for V and 3 bases for J; bases not matched to a gene: 9. The CDR3 is made up of 16 amino acids. The CDR3 nucleotides are TGTGCCAGCAGCTCGACAGGGTGGCCGCTCAATCAGCCCCAGCATTTT. Amino acid sequence: CASSSTGWPLNQPQHF. Based on the CDR3 plus reference TRBV11-1 and TRBJ1-5, the full variable domain is EAEVAQSPRYKITEKSQAVAFWCDPISGHATLYWYRQILGQGPELLVQFQDESVVDDSQLPKDRFSAERLKGVDSTLKIQPAELGDSAMYLCASSSTGWPLNQPQHFGDGTRLSIL.

The count of this clone is one. The chain employs TRBV15 and TRBJ2-1, with TRBD2 as a possible D gene (6 bases). The V end lost 4 bases, the J end lost 3 bases, and 16 bases lay between the germline ends. Germline-derived CDR1 and CDR2 are LNHNV and YYDKDF (reference sequence). The CDR3 is made up of 16 amino acids. This CDR3 reads CATSTTLAPSYNEQFF. The CDR3 DNA sequence: TGTGCCACCAGCACCACCCTAGCGCCGAGCTACAATGAGCAGTTCTTC.

The J gene is TRBJ2-1, the V gene TRBV9; the D is unclear. The V end lost 3 bases, the J end lost 0 bases, and 19 bases lay between the germline ends. Germline V CDR1 and CDR2: SGDLS, YYNGEE. The CDR3 contains 18 residues. This chain's CDR3 is CASSASPEMRSSYNEQFF. Written as DNA, the CDR3 is TGTGCCAGCAGCGCCTCCCCGGAGATGAGGAGCTCCTACAATGAGCAGTTCTTC. The complete variable domain, with remaining parts taken from reference TRBV9 and TRBJ2-1, reads DSGVTQTPKHLITATGQRVTLRCSPRSGDLSVYWYQQSLDQGLQFLIQYYNGEERAKGNILERFSAQQFPDLHSELNLSSLELGDSALYFCASSASPEMRSSYNEQFFGPGTRLTVL.

This chain links TRBV7-3 with TRBJ2-3; the D is unclear. The CDR3 has 17 amino acids. V lost 3 bases to trimming and J lost 2 bases, with 18 bases between them. From germline, CDR1 is SGHTA and CDR2 FQGTGA. The CDR3: CASSFKNQLENTDTQYF. CDR3 nucleotides: TGTGCCAGCAGCTTCAAAAATCAACTCGAGAACACAGATACGCAGTATTTT.

This rearrangement joins TRBV6-6 to TRBJ2-4; no clear D. This CDR3 spans 15 amino acids. The germline gives CDR1 MNHNY, CDR2 SVGAGI (reference sequence). Deletions cut 4 bases from V and 2 bases from J, with 12 bases between. The CDR3 nucleotides are TGTGCCAGCAGTTCAAGGGAACTTCCCAAAAACATTCAGTACTTC. Protein product: CASSSRELPKNIQYF.

This rearrangement joins TRBV28 to TRBJ1-2; possible D gene TRBD1, 6 bases. The V gene's germline CDR1 is MDHEN and CDR2 SYDVKM. There are 15 residues in the CDR3. Between the trimmed V and J ends, which lost 9 bases and 0 bases, there was a span of 17 bases. The CDR3 DNA sequence: TGTGCCAGTTCTACAGGGCCCCCCGCTAACTATGGCTACACCTTC. Translating gives CASSTGPPANYGYTF.

This rearrangement joins TRBV27 to TRBJ2-1; D may be TRBD2 (6 bases). Germline V gene lookup returns CDR1 MNHEY and CDR2 SMNVEV (reference sequence). CDR3 length: 13 amino acids. Trimming stripped 3 bases from V and 5 bases from J, with 8 bases between. CDR3 in DNA: TGTGCCAGCAGTTTGCGGGGTAACAATGAGCAGTTCTTC. Its translation is CASSLRGNNEQFF.

This chain connects TRBV6-1 to TRBJ1-2; maybe TRBD1 (5 bases). CDR1 and CDR2 from the germline V gene are MNHNS and SASEGT. V was shortened by 2 bases and J by 5 bases, with 18 bases between the two germline ends. The CDR3 spans 16 residues. DNA of the CDR3: TGTGCCAGCAGTGAATGGGGACGGTTATATCCTTATGGCTACACCTTC. Protein: CASSEWGRLYPYGYTF.

J is TRBJ1-2 and V is TRBV15, with a weak D call TRBD1 (6 bases). Per germline, CDR1 LNHNV and CDR2 YYDKDF (reference sequence). V shed 0 bases and J shed 12 bases, with 14 bases lying between them. The CDR3 has 13 amino acids. This chain's CDR3 is CATSRDEGGQNTF. The CDR3, as DNA: TGTGCCACCAGCAGAGATGAGGGCGGACAGAACACCTTC.

This clone was observed a handful of times. The chain recombines TRBV5-6 with TRBJ2-1; D is perhaps TRBD1 or TRBD2 (5 bases each). V shed 4 bases and J shed 2 bases, with 19 bases lying between them. The CDR3 runs 17 residues. Germline V gives CDR1 SGHDT, CDR2 YYEEEE. This CDR3 reads CASSPGTAAPPYNEQFF. For the CDR3, the DNA is TGTGCCAGCAGCCCCGGGACGGCGGCACCGCCCTACAATGAGCAGTTCTTC.

The chain recombines TRBV19 with TRBJ2-2; D unclear. V lost 1 base to trimming and J lost 2 bases, with 8 bases between them. CDR1 is LNHDA, CDR2 SQIVND, per germline (reference sequence). The CDR3 is 15 residues long. The CDR3: CASSIGRFNTGELFF. The CDR3 DNA reads TGTGCCAGTAGTATAGGACGGTTCAACACCGGGGAGCTGTTTTTT.

The V gene is TRBV5-1, the J gene TRBJ2-7; a weak D match, TRBD2 (6 bases). Trimming took off 5 bases at V and 2 bases at J, with 14 bases between the two ends. From germline, CDR1 is SGHRS and CDR2 YFSETQ. CDR3 length: 14 amino acids. The CDR3 DNA is TGCGCCAGCAGTGGAGGGGACGTAACCTACGAGCAGTACTTC. As protein: CASSGGDVTYEQYF.

This chain joins TRBV21-1 and TRBJ2-7; no DNA check was done on the table's D call, TRBD2. TRBV21-1 is listed as a pseudogene. This CDR3 has 12 residues. This chain's CDR3 is CASSVRDYEQYF. CDR3 in DNA: TGTGCCAGCAGTGTTCGCGACTACGAGCAGTACTTC.

The J gene is TRBJ2-1, the V gene TRBV27, with D unclear. The V and J ends lost 8 bases and 4 bases respectively, with 9 bases between them. Germline CDR1 is MNHEY and CDR2 is SMNVEV (reference sequence). This CDR3 is 12 amino acids long. The CDR3 DNA reads TGTGCCAGCTGCACGGATTACAATGAGCAGTTCTTC. Protein sequence: CASCTDYNEQFF.

The V and J genes are TRBV5-5 and TRBJ2-7, with D uncertain. With 4 bases removed from V and 4 bases from J, the gap between germline ends came to 15 bases. The V gene's germline CDR1 is SGHKS and CDR2 YYEKEE (reference sequence). CDR3 length: 14 amino acids. The CDR3 nucleotides are TGTGCCAGCAGCCCGGACGTATTGGCTTACGAGCAGTACTTC. Its translation: CASSPDVLAYEQYF. Combining the CDR3 with reference TRBV5-5 and TRBJ2-7 gives the whole variable domain DAGVTQSPTHLIKTRGQQVTLRCSPISGHKSVSWYQQVLGQGPQFIFQYYEKEERGRGNFPDRFSARQFPNYSSELNVNALLLGDSALYLCASSPDVLAYEQYFGPGTRLTVT.

The genes are TRBV28 and TRBJ2-1; 8 positions agree with TRBD2. V was pared by 3 bases and J by 8 bases, with 6 bases of the junction left unmatched. This CDR3 spans 14 amino acids. The germline CDR1 and CDR2 sequences are MDHEN and SYDVKM. DNA of the CDR3: TGTGCCAGCAGTTTGGGTCGGGAGGGGGATGAGCAGTTCTTC. Protein: CASSLGREGDEQFF.